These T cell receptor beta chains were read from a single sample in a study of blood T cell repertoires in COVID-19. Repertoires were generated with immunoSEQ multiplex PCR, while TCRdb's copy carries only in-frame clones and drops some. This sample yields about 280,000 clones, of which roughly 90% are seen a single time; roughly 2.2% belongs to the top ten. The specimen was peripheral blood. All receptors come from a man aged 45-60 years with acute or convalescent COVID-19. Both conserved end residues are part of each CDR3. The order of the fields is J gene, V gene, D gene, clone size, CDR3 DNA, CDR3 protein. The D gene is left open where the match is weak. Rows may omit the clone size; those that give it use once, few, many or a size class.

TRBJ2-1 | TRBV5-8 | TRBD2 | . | TGTGCCAGCAGCTTAGAACTAGCGGGCGACAATGAGCAGTTCTTC | CASSLELAGDNEQFF
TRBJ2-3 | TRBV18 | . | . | TGTGCCAGCTCACCAGGGCCGGGGGATACGCAGTATTTT | CASSPGPGDTQYF
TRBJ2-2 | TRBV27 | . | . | TGTGCCAGCAGAACGAGGGATACCTACCCTTCTACCGGGGAGCTGTTTTTT | CASRTRDTYPSTGELFF
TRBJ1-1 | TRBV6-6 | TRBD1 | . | TGTGCCAGCAGTGGACAGGGGTCTGAAGCTTTCTTT | CASSGQGSEAFF
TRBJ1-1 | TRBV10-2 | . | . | TGCGCCACTCGGGACATGAACACTGAAGCTTTCTTT | CATRDMNTEAFF
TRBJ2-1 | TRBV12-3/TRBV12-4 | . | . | TGTGCCAGCAGTCCACACAGGGACGGTGGGCAGTTCTTC | CASSPHRDGGQFF
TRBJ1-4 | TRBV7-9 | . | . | TGTGCCAGCAGCCAGGGCTTAGACGGGAATGAAAAACTGTTTTTT | CASSQGLDGNEKLFF
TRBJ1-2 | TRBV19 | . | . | TGTGCCAGTAGTATAGATCAATATCAGGGAATTCGGTATGGCTACACCTTC | CASSIDQYQGIRYGYTF
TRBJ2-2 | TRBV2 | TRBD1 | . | TGTGCCAGCAGTGAACAGGGGGCAGGTACCGGGGAGCTGTTTTTT | CASSEQGAGTGELFF
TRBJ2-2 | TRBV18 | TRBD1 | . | TGTGCCAGCTCACCACTTGGACAGGACGACGGGGAGCTGTTTTTT | CASSPLGQDDGELFF
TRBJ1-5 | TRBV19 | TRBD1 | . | TGTGCCAGTAGTCTCCGGGACAGGGGTGAGGGCAATCAGCCCCAGCATTTT | CASSLRDRGEGNQPQHF
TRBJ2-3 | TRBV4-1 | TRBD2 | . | TGCGCCAGCAGCCAATCTCCTAGCGGGGGGACCACAGATACGCAGTATTTT | CASSQSPSGGTTDTQYF
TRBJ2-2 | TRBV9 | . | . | TGTGCCAGCAGCTCTCGGGTGTACACCGGGGAGCTGTTTTTT | CASSSRVYTGELFF
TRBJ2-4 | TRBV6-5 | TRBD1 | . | TGTGCCAGCAGTTACTCCCCGACAGGGATCAAAAACATTCAGTACTTC | CASSYSPTGIKNIQYF
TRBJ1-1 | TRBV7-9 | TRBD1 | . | TGTGCCAGCAGCCCTATGGGGGACAGCGCTGAAGCTTTCTTT | CASSPMGDSAEAFF
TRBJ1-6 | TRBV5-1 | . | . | TGCGCCAGCAGCTTGGTGCCGGACAGCCAAAATTCACCCCTCCACTTT | CASSLVPDSQNSPLHF
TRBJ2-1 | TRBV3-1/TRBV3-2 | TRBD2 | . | TGTGCCAGCAGCGCGGGACTAAGGGAGAACGAGCAGTTCTTC | CASSAGLRENEQFF
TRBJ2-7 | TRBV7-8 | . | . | TGTGCCAGCAGCCGTACAGGGACCTACGAGCAGTACTTC | CASSRTGTYEQYF
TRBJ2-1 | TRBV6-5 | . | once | TGTGCCAGCAGCTGGGACATCTACAATGAGCAGTTCTTC | CASSWDIYNEQFF
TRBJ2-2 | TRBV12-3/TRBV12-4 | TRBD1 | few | TGTGCCAGCACCCCCGGACGGGACAGGCTGTTTTTT | CASTPGRDRLFF
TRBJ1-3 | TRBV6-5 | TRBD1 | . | TGTGCCAGCAGTTACCTTACCGGGACAGTTAGAAACACCATATATTTT | CASSYLTGTVRNTIYF
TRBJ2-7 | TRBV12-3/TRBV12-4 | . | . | TGTGCCAGTTCGAGGCTCTCCTACGAGCAGTACTTC | CASSRLSYEQYF
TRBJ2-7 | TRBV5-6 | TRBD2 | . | TGTGCCAGCAGTTACGGACTAGCGGGGGCCTCCTACGAGCAGTACTTC | CASSYGLAGASYEQYF
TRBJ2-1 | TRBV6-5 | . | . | TGTGCCAGCAAATCCCAGGGAGAGCAGTTCTTC | CASKSQGEQFF
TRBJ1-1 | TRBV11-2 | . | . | TGTGCCAGCAGCTTAGGGCACCCGATCGCGGGTGAAGCTTTCTTT | CASSLGHPIAGEAFF
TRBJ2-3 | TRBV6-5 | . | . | TGTGCCAGCAGTTCTGGGGGAGGGGGTGCAGATACGCAGTATTTT | CASSSGGGGADTQYF
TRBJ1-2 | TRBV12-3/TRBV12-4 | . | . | TGTGCCAGTGGAGGCTATGGCTACACCTTC | CASGGYGYTF
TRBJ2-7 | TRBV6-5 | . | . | TGTGCCAGCAGTTTGGACAGAGATAGCTCCTACGAGCAGTACTTC | CASSLDRDSSYEQYF
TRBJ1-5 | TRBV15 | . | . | TGTGCCACCAGCAGCCGGACCGACTACCATCAGCCCCAGCATTTT | CATSSRTDYHQPQHF
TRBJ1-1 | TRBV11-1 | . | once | TGTGCCAGCAGCTTCTATGCGGACACTGAAGCTTTCTTT | CASSFYADTEAFF